The 18 T cell receptor beta chains presented below share a single source sample, sequenced in a study of T cell changes during pregnancy in multiple sclerosis. Repertoires were generated with immunoSEQ multiplex PCR, while TCRdb's copy carries only in-frame clones and drops some. The sample has around 33,000 clones, roughly nine tenths seen once; the top ten hold approximately 5.1%. This specimen was peripheral blood, taken in the third trimester of pregnancy. Source of these receptors: a female donor in good health, enrolled as a control in a pregnancy study.

The chain is built from TRBV25-1 and TRBJ1-2; 12 nucleotides match TRBD1. The CDR3 extends over 16 amino acids. V lost 3 bases to trimming and J lost 4 bases; unmatched junction nucleotides: 6. Germline V gene sequence: CDR1 MGHDK, CDR2 SYGVNS. CDR3 nucleotides: TGTGCCAGCAGTGATCCGGGGACAGGGGGCCCCTATGGCTACACCTTC. This sequence encodes CASSDPGTGGPYGYTF.

The J gene is TRBJ1-5, the V gene TRBV2; D not resolved. Germline V gene lookup returns CDR1 SNHLY and CDR2 FYNNEI. The CDR3 runs to 15 residues. V dropped 3 bases and J dropped 0 bases, with 9 bases sitting between them. The CDR3 sequence is CASSERENSNQPQHF. CDR3 coding DNA: TGTGCCAGCAGTGAGCGAGAGAATAGCAATCAGCCCCAGCATTTT.

The chain combines TRBV6-1 with TRBJ2-5; D gene unclear. Germline CDR1 MNHNS, CDR2 SASEGT. The V end lost 2 bases, the J end lost 5 bases, and 12 bases lay between the germline ends. This CDR3 is 14 amino acids long. CDR3 coding DNA: TGTGCCAGCAGTGAATCGAGGTCGCAGGAGACCCAGTACTTC. It yields the protein CASSESRSQETQYF.

The rearrangement uses TRBV6-5 and TRBJ1-2; tentatively, D is TRBD1 (5 bases). The CDR3 is made up of 14 amino acids. The V end lost 2 bases, the J end lost 7 bases, and 14 bases lay between the germline ends. Germline V gene data show CDR1 as MNHEY and CDR2 as SVGAGI. CDR3 loop: CASSYGRAGSGYTF. DNA for the CDR3: TGTGCCAGCAGTTACGGCAGGGCGGGATCTGGCTACACCTTC.

The chain carries TRBV19 and TRBJ1-2; perhaps TRBD1 as D (5 bases). The CDR3 loop spans 14 amino acids. Germline V lookup: CDR1 LNHDA, CDR2 SQIVND (reference sequence). Trimming shortened V by 6 bases and J by 0 bases, and 11 bases separated the two germline ends. The CDR3 DNA reads as TGTGCCAGTAGAGCGACAGCAGCTAACTATGGCTACACCTTC. This translates into CASRATAANYGYTF.

The rearrangement uses TRBV27 and TRBJ1-2; no reliable D call. V lost 3 bases, J lost 7 bases, and 9 bases lay in between. Germline-derived CDR1 and CDR2 are MNHEY and SMNVEV (reference sequence). The CDR3 consists of 12 residues. CDR3 nucleotide sequence: TGTGCCAGCAGTTTGCGGGGAGGTGGCTACACCTTC. This gives the protein CASSLRGGGYTF.

The gene calls are TRBV9 and TRBJ1-4; D is unclear. Trimming pared 0 bases from V and 4 bases from J, leaving 10 bases between. The germline V gene encodes CDR1 SGDLS and CDR2 YYNGEE. The CDR3 consists of 15 residues. CDR3 sequence: CASSVASGYNEKLFF. The CDR3 DNA is TGTGCCAGCAGCGTAGCTTCGGGGTATAATGAAAAACTGTTTTTT.

The chain joins TRBV9 to TRBJ2-3; 13 nucleotides align to TRBD2. J gave up 0 bases and V 5 bases, and 12 bases lay outside the gene matches. The CDR3 has 19 residues. Germline V lookup: CDR1 SGDLS, CDR2 YYNGEE. The CDR3 DNA is TGTGCCAGCAGTCCCGGACTAGCGGGGGACCTCCTTAGCACAGATACGCAGTATTTT. Encoded protein: CASSPGLAGDLLSTDTQYF. The full variable domain, with the rest looked up from reference TRBV9 and TRBJ2-3, is DSGVTQTPKHLITATGQRVTLRCSPRSGDLSVYWYQQSLDQGLQFLIQYYNGEERAKGNILERFSAQQFPDLHSELNLSSLELGDSALYFCASSPGLAGDLLSTDTQYFGPGTRLTVL.

The chain is built from TRBV7-9 and TRBJ2-1; D is unresolved. The CDR3 sequence is 12 residues long. The V gene lost 4 bases and the J gene lost 13 bases, with 14 bases spanning the gap. CDR1 is SEHNR and CDR2 is FQNEAQ in the germline V gene (reference sequence). The DNA of the CDR3 is TGTGCCAGCAGCTCCCCCCCTGGGCCACAGTTCTTC. Its translation: CASSSPPGPQFF. Filled out from reference TRBV7-9 and TRBJ2-1, the complete variable domain reads DTGVSQNPRHKITKRGQNVTFRCDPISEHNRLYWYRQTLGQGPEFLTYFQNEAQLEKSRLLSDRFSAERPKGSFSTLEIQRTEQGDSAMYLCASSSPPGPQFFGPGTRLTVL.

This clone was seen only a few times. J is TRBJ1-1 and V is TRBV6-5; D unclear. The germline CDR1 and CDR2 sequences are MNHEY and SVGAGI. CDR3 length: 8 residues. With 8 bases removed from V and 10 bases from J, the gap between germline ends came to 5 bases. Here the CDR3 DNA reads TGTGCCAGCGGAGGAGCTTTCTTT. Its protein is CASGGAFF.

This clone was seen a handful of times. The rearrangement uses TRBV28 and TRBJ2-7; no firm D call. Germline CDR1 reads MDHEN; CDR2 reads SYDVKM. The CDR3 runs 14 residues. Trimming took off 4 bases at V and 6 bases at J, with 16 bases between the two ends. CDR3 DNA: TGTGCCAGCAGTTACGACACCTTGGTTTCCGAGCAGTACTTC. This gives the protein CASSYDTLVSEQYF.

This clone showed up just once. V is TRBV29-1 and J is TRBJ2-7, with 12 bases lining up with TRBD2. Trimming removed 4 bases from V and 5 bases from J; junction bases left unmatched: 9. Per germline, CDR1 SQVTM and CDR2 ANQGSEA. This CDR3 region has 15 residues. CDR3 DNA sequence: TGCAGCGTTGGGGGCCCTAGCGGGGGGGTCAACGAGCAGTACTTC. Amino acid sequence: CSVGGPSGGVNEQYF.

This rearrangement joins TRBV28 to TRBJ2-5, with 11 bases lining up with TRBD2. The CDR3 spans 15 residues. CDR1 and CDR2 (germline): MDHEN, SYDVKM. Trimming removed 6 bases from V and 5 bases from J; junction bases left unmatched: 8. In nucleotides, the CDR3 is TGTGCCAGCAGCCCGACTAGCGGGAAAACGGAGACCCAGTACTTC. Its protein is CASSPTSGKTETQYF.

This rearrangement joins TRBV9 to TRBJ2-3, with 10 bases aligning to TRBD2. CDR3 length: 15 amino acids. Germline V gene data show CDR1 as SGDLS and CDR2 as YYNGEE. V shed 4 bases and J 6 bases; nucleotides not matched to a gene: 8. This chain's CDR3 is CASSTLAGVGDTQYF. The DNA of the CDR3 is TGTGCCAGCAGCACTCTAGCGGGAGTGGGCGATACGCAGTATTTT.

The CDR3 DNA follows: TGCGCCAGCAGCCCAGCAGGCCGTAGGCAAGAGACCCAGTACTTC. As protein: CASSPAGRRQETQYF. The chain is built from TRBV5-1 and TRBJ2-5; D is uncertain. Germline values: CDR1 SGHRS, CDR2 YFSETQ. Trimming removed 4 bases from V and 2 bases from J, with 15 bases in between. The CDR3 runs to 15 residues.

This sequence joins TRBV2 and TRBJ1-6; 7 bases fit TRBD1. The CDR3 consists of 15 residues. Germline CDR1 and CDR2: SNHLY and FYNNEI. V lost 8 bases and J lost 8; bases outside the gene matches: 12. The CDR3 region has the DNA TGTGCCAGCTCCTTAGGGATTACAGGGGATTCACCCCTCCACTTT. Translating it yields CASSLGITGDSPLHF.

This chain links TRBV18 with TRBJ2-1, with D possibly matching TRBD2 (5 bases). The CDR3 totals 16 residues. Trimming took 8 bases from V and 2 from J, leaving 19 bases between them. CDR1 is KGHSH, CDR2 LQKENI, per germline. For the CDR3, the DNA is TGTGCCAGCCGAGCCGAGGGTAATCAAGCCTACAATGAGCAGTTCTTC. Protein product: CASRAEGNQAYNEQFF. The variable domain in full, completed from reference TRBV18 and TRBJ2-1, reads NAGVMQNPRHLVRRRGQEARLRCSPMKGHSHVYWYRQLPEEGLKFMVYLQKENIIDESGMPKERFSAEFPKEGPSILRIQQVVRGDSAAYFCASRAEGNQAYNEQFFGPGTRLTVL.

This clone was seen a few times. The chain combines TRBV19 with TRBJ2-7; TRBD2 agrees at 14 bases. Germline V lookup: CDR1 LNHDA, CDR2 SQIVND (reference sequence). CDR3 length: 16 amino acids. After removal of 6 bases from V and 4 bases from J, the junction contained 8 bases not matched to a gene. The CDR3 DNA is TGTGCCAGTAGCCCTCCGGGACTAGCGGGAGCTTACGAGCAGTACTTC. Encoded protein: CASSPPGLAGAYEQYF.